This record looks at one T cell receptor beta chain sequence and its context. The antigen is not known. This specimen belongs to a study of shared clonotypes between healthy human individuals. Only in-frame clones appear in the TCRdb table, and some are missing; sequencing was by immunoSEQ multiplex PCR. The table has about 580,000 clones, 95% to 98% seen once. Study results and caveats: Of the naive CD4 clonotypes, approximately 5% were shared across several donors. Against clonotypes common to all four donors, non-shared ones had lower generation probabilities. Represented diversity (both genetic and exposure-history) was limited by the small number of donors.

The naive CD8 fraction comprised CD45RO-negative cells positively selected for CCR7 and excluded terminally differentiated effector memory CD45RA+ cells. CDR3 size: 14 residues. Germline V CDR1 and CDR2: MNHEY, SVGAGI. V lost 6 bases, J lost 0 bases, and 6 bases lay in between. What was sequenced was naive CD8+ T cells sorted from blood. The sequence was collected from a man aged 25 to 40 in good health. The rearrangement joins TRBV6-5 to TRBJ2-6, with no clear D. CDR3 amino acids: CASSPVSGANVLTF. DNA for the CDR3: TGTGCCAGCAGCCCCGTCTCTGGGGCCAACGTCCTGACTTTC.